The subject of this entry is one T cell receptor (beta chain). Its specificity is not known. CD4+ cells underwent separation, giving CD45RA+ naive and CD45RA-negative memory subsets. Clones were read by immunoSEQ multiplex PCR, and TCRdb kept only the in-frame ones, dropping some. This sample carries 2.3 million or so clones, approximately 95% of them seen once, and the ten largest clones take 0.39%. The CDR3 consists of 12 residues. V was pared by 1 base and J by 6 bases, with 4 bases between. Per germline, CDR1 MGHRA and CDR2 YSYEKL. This specimen belongs to a study of shared clonotypes between healthy human individuals. Study information: Per-donor plates numbered three CD4 naive, three CD4 memory, two CD8 naive and one CD8 memory. Study-level results: Some clonotypes were shared by all four sorted-subset donors, while others were not shared. The non-shared ones had lower generation probabilities than the shared ones. Large sequencing depth failed to make sorted-subset sequencing complete, rarefaction showed.

The gene calls are TRBV4-1 and TRBJ2-1; no firm D call. The sequence was collected from a man aged 18 to 35 in good health. Some clones in this sample may be carry-over from other donors' samples. Sequencing used naive CD4+ T cells from PBMCs. The subset here: CD45RA+ positively selected. The CDR3 coding sequence is TGCGCCAGCAGCCAAGTTTCCAATGAGCAGTTCTTC. Protein product: CASSQVSNEQFF.